The T cell receptor beta chain described here comes from a study of T cells in Graves' hyperthyroidism and ophthalmopathy. This clonotype was found a few times. Germline V gives CDR1 LNHDA, CDR2 SQIVND (reference sequence). This CDR3 has 13 residues. With V trimmed by 3 bases and J by 6 bases, 2 bases remained unmatched. Amplification of TCR beta CDR3 regions was performed using RNA transcripts as template. Researchers ran a first-round RT-PCR on the TCR CDR3 using the HTBI primer set. TCRdb passed the multiplex PCR reads through MiXCR, listing each CDR3 protein once. There are fewer than 600,000 distinct CDR3 sequences in the sample; around 15% occur only once, and approximately 14% lies in the top ten.

The V and J genes are TRBV19 and TRBJ1-2, with 9 bases matching TRBD1. The sequence was collected from a woman between 35 and 50 years old with Graves' hyperthyroidism. Sequencing was done on a sample of blood. CDR3 DNA: TGTGCCAGTAGTATCCGGGACAGGGATGGCTACACCTTC. This translates into CASSIRDRDGYTF.